This TCR beta chain was found in a study of OX40 agonist ivuxolimab in advanced cancers. At baseline, cycle 4 day 1, and cycle 7 day 1, blood was sampled. Only in-frame clones appear in the TCRdb table, and some are missing; sequencing was by immunoSEQ multiplex PCR. The sample holds 90,000 to 100,000 clones, around 89% seen once. Trimming shortened V by 4 bases and J by 1 base, and 16 bases separated the two germline ends. The CDR3 consists of 16 residues. Germline CDR1 and CDR2: LGHNA and YNFKEQ. This receptor was taken from an adult with an advanced solid tumor such as melanoma, head and neck, liver or kidney cancer. The V call is TRBV4-2, the J call TRBJ1-1; maybe TRBD1 (5 bases). Sequenced here: CD4+ or CD8+ T cells sorted from blood, sampled in a trial of the OX40 agonist ivuxolimab. As DNA, the CDR3 is TGTGCCAGCAGCCCCCCTCAATACAGGACGAACACTGAAGCTTTCTTT. This translates into CASSPPQYRTNTEAFF.